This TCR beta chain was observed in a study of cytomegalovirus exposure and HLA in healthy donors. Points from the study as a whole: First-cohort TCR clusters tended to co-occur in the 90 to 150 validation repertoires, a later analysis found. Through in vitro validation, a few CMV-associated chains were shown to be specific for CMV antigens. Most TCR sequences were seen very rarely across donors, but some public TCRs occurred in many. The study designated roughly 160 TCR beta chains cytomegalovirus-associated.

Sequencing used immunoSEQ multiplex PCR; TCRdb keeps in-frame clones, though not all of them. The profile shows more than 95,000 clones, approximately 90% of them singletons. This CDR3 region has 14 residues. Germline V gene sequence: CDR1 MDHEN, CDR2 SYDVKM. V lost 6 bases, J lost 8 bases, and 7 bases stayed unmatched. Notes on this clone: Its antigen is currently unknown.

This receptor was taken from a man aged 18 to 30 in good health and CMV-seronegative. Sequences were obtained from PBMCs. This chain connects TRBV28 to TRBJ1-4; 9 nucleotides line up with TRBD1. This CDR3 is CASSSRDRDEKLFF. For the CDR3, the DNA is TGTGCCAGCAGCTCCCGGGACAGGGACGAAAAACTGTTTTTT.